Sequencing of this T cell receptor (beta chain) was carried out in a study of cytomegalovirus exposure and HLA in healthy donors. CDR1 and CDR2 from the germline V gene are MNHEY and SMNVEV (reference sequence). The V end was cut by 5 bases, the J end by 3 bases, with 11 bases between. The CDR3 has 13 residues. Amplification used 60 Vbeta primers and 13 Jbeta primers. Data came from immunoSEQ multiplex PCR; TCRdb stores just in-frame clones and leaves some out. Here the sample spans about 140,000 clones, 80% being singletons. This rearrangement joins TRBV27 to TRBJ2-7, with D perhaps matching TRBD2 (5 bases). Input material: PBMCs. The source of this sequence is a man between 25 and 39 years old in good health. CDR3 sequence: CASSGGFGYEQYF. CDR3 nucleotide sequence: TGTGCCAGCAGTGGAGGATTTGGCTACGAGCAGTACTTC.